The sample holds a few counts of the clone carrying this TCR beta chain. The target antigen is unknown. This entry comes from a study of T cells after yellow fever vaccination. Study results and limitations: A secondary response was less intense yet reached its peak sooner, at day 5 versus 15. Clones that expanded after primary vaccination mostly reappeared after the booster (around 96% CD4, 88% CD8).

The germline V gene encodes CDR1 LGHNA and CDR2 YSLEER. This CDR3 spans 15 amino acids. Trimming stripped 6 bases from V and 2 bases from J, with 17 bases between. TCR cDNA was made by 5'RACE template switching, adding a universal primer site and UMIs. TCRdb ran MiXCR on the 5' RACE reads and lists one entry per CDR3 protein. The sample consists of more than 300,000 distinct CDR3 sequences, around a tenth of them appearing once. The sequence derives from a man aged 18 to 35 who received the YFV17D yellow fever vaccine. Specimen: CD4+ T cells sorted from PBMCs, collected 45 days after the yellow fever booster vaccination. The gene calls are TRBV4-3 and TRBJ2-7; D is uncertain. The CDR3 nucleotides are TGCGCCAGCAGTCTATATGCAACGGATACCTACGAGCAGTACTTC. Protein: CASSLYATDTYEQYF.